The rows below give T cell receptor beta chains drawn from one sample of a study of T-cell memory formation after mild COVID-19. TCRdb ran MiXCR on the 5' RACE reads and lists one entry per CDR3 protein. This sample carries 150,000 to 200,000 distinct CDR3 sequences, 16% of them seen once, and the ten largest clones take 2% to 2.5%. The sample comprised PBMCs or a T cell subset sorted from them (not recorded which). Receptor source: an adult woman who had mild COVID-19 (a few samples of this study predate the infection). Cell type and time point are not known. Each CDR3 is given with its conserved first and last residue. A D gene is named only where the DNA matches it firmly. Size tells how often a clone was seen (once, few, many) or the class of an expanded clone, and some rows leave it out.

d_gene	abundance	v_gene	j_gene	CDR3nt	CDR3aa
-	few	TRBV18	TRBJ2-1	TGTGCCAGCTCATTCTCTACCAATGAGCAGTTCTTC	CASSFSTNEQFF
-	-	TRBV6-6	TRBJ1-2	TGTGCCAGCAGTTACTCGGGAGGGGAGGGCTACACCTTC	CASSYSGGEGYTF
-	many	TRBV5-1	TRBJ2-1	TGCGCCAGCAGCTGGGGGGACAGAAATTACAATGAGCAGTTCTTC	CASSWGDRNYNEQFF
-	few	TRBV11-3	TRBJ1-1	TGTGCCAGCGGATCAGGGGACCGCTTTGGGGGACAAGACCAAGATGCGATTGAGTGGGCTTTCTTT	CASGSGDRFGGQDQDAIEWAFF
-	few	TRBV12-3/TRBV12-4	TRBJ1-1	TGTGCCAGCAGTATGACAATTCGTTCAAACACTGAAGCTTTCTTT	CASSMTIRSNTEAFF
TRBD2	many	TRBV29-1	TRBJ2-3	TGCAGCGTTGAAGGGGAGGGGCGGGGTGGTAGAGATACGCAGTATTTT	CSVEGEGRGGRDTQYF
TRBD1	-	TRBV25-1	TRBJ1-2	TGTGCCAGCAGTGAATATGGACAGGGACATGGCTACACCTTC	CASSEYGQGHGYTF
-	-	TRBV5-1	TRBJ2-3	TGCGCCAGCAGCCCAGGGGGGCGGAACACAGATACGCAGTATTTT	CASSPGGRNTDTQYF
-	-	TRBV11-3	TRBJ1-5	TGTGCCAGCAGCTCGGCGCCCAATCAGCCCCAGCATTTT	CASSSAPNQPQHF
-	many	TRBV5-1	TRBJ2-7	TGCGCCAGCAGCCCCCGGGGCTACGAGCAGTACTTC	CASSPRGYEQYF
-	-	TRBV5-1	TRBJ2-2	TGCGCCAGCAGCTTGGAAAGTTACACCGGGGAGCTGTTTTTT	CASSLESYTGELFF
TRBD2	-	TRBV3-1	TRBJ2-1	TGTGCCAGCCGACCGTCAGCGGGGGCTAGCTCCTACAATGAGCAGTTCTTC	CASRPSAGASSYNEQFF